The 7 T cell receptor beta chains listed next were all sequenced from one sample in a study of glioma-infiltrating T cells. The iRepertoire nested amplicon-rescue multiplex PCR amplified TCR alpha and beta CDR3s from RNA. TCRdb recomputed calls from the multiplex PCR reads with MiXCR, one row per CDR3 protein. The sample lists some 190,000 distinct CDR3 sequences; roughly a third were seen once. Sequenced sample: glioma tissue, nonneoplastic brain tissue, or PBMCs (not recorded which). These receptors were obtained from a human donor with low-grade glioma or glioblastoma, undergoing nonglioma brain surgery, or in good health (not recorded which).

The table lists this clonotype with many counts. The chain couples TRBV20-1 to TRBJ2-7; 11 bases fit TRBD2. With V trimmed by 6 bases and J by 2 bases, 9 bases remained unmatched. The germline V gene has CDR1 DFQATT and CDR2 SNEGSKA (reference sequence). CDR3 length equals 15 residues. The CDR3 nucleotides read TGCAGTGCGACCGGGACTAGCGGACCGGCCTACGAGCAGTACTTC. As protein: CSATGTSGPAYEQYF.

This chain connects TRBV19 to TRBJ2-3, with 8 bases aligning to TRBD2. V lost 5 bases and J lost 2; bases outside the gene matches: 6. CDR1 and CDR2 (germline): LNHDA, SQIVND (reference sequence). The CDR3 runs to 15 residues. CDR3 protein: CASSVTSEITDTQYF. In DNA form, the CDR3 reads TGTGCCAGTAGTGTGACTAGCGAGATCACAGATACGCAGTATTTT.

A few counts support this clonotype. The rearrangement joins TRBV12-3 or TRBV12-4 to TRBJ2-7, with 7 nucleotides matching TRBD1. V was clipped by 4 bases and J by 3 bases; unmatched bases: 0. The CDR3 has 12 residues. DNA for the CDR3: TGTGCCAGCAGTTCAGGGGGCTACGAGCAGTACTTC. Amino acids: CASSSGGYEQYF.

This clonotype was counted between two and nine times. The chain employs TRBV10-3 and TRBJ2-7; weak D call: TRBD2 (6 bases). The CDR3 is 15 amino acids. Trimming cost V 4 bases and J 2 bases, with 15 bases left between them. Germline V gives CDR1 ENHRY, CDR2 SYGVKD. The CDR3 sequence is CAISVGPGDAYEQYF. CDR3 sequence (DNA): TGTGCCATCAGTGTTGGACCGGGGGACGCCTACGAGCAGTACTTC.

At least ten counts were recorded for this clonotype. The rearrangement joins TRBV6-4 to TRBJ1-1, with D unresolved. The CDR3 totals 9 residues. Trimming stripped 2 bases from V and 11 bases from J, with 3 bases between. Germline CDR1 and CDR2: MRHNA and SNTAGT. DNA for the CDR3: TGTGCCAGCAGTGACGTGGCTTTCTTT. It yields the protein CASSDVAFF.

This clonotype was observed a few times. This chain links TRBV9 with TRBJ2-3, with D possibly matching TRBD2 (5 bases). This CDR3 contains 17 residues. Germline CDR1 reads SGDLS; CDR2 reads YYNGEE. V lost 0 bases and J 0 bases, leaving 14 bases between the germline ends. The CDR3 is CASSVEVGGPSTDTQYF. DNA for the CDR3: TGTGCCAGCAGCGTAGAGGTCGGCGGGCCTAGCACAGATACGCAGTATTTT. Complete variable domain (other parts from reference TRBV9 and TRBJ2-3): DSGVTQTPKHLITATGQRVTLRCSPRSGDLSVYWYQQSLDQGLQFLIQYYNGEERAKGNILERFSAQQFPDLHSELNLSSLELGDSALYFCASSVEVGGPSTDTQYFGPGTRLTVL.

On this clonotype: At one of its ends the junction is not consistent with the germline gene, which may arise from a read error. The rearrangement joins TRBV6-1 to TRBJ2-7, with a tentative D call TRBD2 (5 bases). Per germline, CDR1 MNHNS and CDR2 SASEGT. The CDR3 extends over 13 amino acids. The CDR3 DNA reads as TGTGCCAGCATCCGGGGAATATTGGATGAGCAGTACTTT. This gives the protein CASIRGILDEQYF.